This entry lists 16 T cell receptor beta chains sequenced from one sample in a study of T cells in Graves' hyperthyroidism and ophthalmopathy. Amplification of TCR beta CDR3 regions used RNA as the template. RT-PCR in the first round (using the HTBI primer set) targeted the TCR CDR3. TCRdb reprocessed the multiplex PCR reads via MiXCR and lists one record per CDR3 protein. The sample lists approximately 530,000 distinct CDR3 sequences, approximately 20% seen once, with 47% in the top ten. Sequencing input: blood. Source of these receptors: a man aged 40-55 years with Graves' ophthalmopathy.

The sample holds a few counts of this clonotype. This chain joins TRBV20-1 and TRBJ2-7; the match to TRBD2 covers 10 bases. The germline V gene has CDR1 DFQATT and CDR2 SNEGSKA (reference sequence). CDR3 length: 16 amino acids. The junction had 8 bases not matched to a gene; V was cut back by 0 bases and J by 3 bases. CDR3 in DNA: TGCAGTGCTAGAGAGTTGGGGCTAGCGGGGGACTACGAGCAGTACTTC. As protein: CSARELGLAGDYEQYF.

This clonotype was found many times. For the CDR3, the DNA is TGTGCCAGCAGTTCCTACTGGAAGGGGGCTGAAATTGAGCTAGCCAAAAACATTCAGTACTTC. Translating gives CASSSYWKGAEIELAKNIQYF. The chain uses TRBV28 and TRBJ2-4; 7 nucleotides line up with TRBD1. The CDR3 covers 21 residues. Germline V gene lookup returns CDR1 MDHEN and CDR2 SYDVKM. V shed 4 bases and J 0 bases; nucleotides not matched to a gene: 21.

This clonotype has a handful of counts. The rearrangement links TRBV27 to TRBJ2-7, with D unresolved. There are 15 residues in the CDR3. The ends were cut back, 6 bases at V and 0 bases at J, with 15 bases in the middle. Germline CDR1 reads MNHEY; CDR2 reads SMNVEV (reference sequence). The CDR3 sequence is CASRYKPTSSYEQYF. The CDR3 nucleotides read TGTGCCAGCAGATATAAACCCACGAGCTCCTACGAGCAGTACTTC.

This clonotype was counted only a few times. This chain connects TRBV5-4 to TRBJ2-1, with 16 nucleotides matching TRBD2. CDR3 length: 18 residues. The V segment lost 3 bases and the J segment 0 bases; nucleotides outside the gene matches: 3. The germline CDR1 and CDR2 sequences are SGHNT and YYREEE (reference sequence). CDR3 loop: CASSWGLAGGSSYNEQFF. CDR3 DNA sequence: TGTGCCAGCAGCTGGGGACTAGCGGGGGGGAGCTCCTACAATGAGCAGTTCTTC.

This clonotype was counted only a few times. The rearrangement uses TRBV7-2 and TRBJ2-1; 7 nucleotides match TRBD2. CDR3 length: 17 amino acids. The germline V gene encodes CDR1 SGHTA and CDR2 FQGNSA. The ends lost 2 bases at V and 4 bases at J; junction bases unmatched: 11. The CDR3 DNA is TGTGCCAGCAGCTTATTTGGGGCGGGAGCATCGTACAATGAGCAGTTCTTC. It specifies CASSLFGAGASYNEQFF.

V usage is TRBV5-1 and J usage is TRBJ2-7; TRBD2 aligns across 8 bases. The CDR3 is 15 amino acids. The V segment lost 5 bases and the J segment 5 bases; nucleotides outside the gene matches: 12. Germline V gene sequence: CDR1 SGHRS, CDR2 YFSETQ. The CDR3 loop reads CASSRGGGARDEQYF. CDR3 in DNA: TGCGCCAGCAGTCGGGGGGGGGGGGCGCGGGACGAGCAGTACTTC.

There are a few counts of this clonotype. This chain links TRBV12-3 or TRBV12-4 with TRBJ1-4, with 8 nucleotides matching TRBD1. V lost 5 bases and J lost 4; bases outside the gene matches: 3. This CDR3 comprises 14 residues. The chain's CDR3 is CASSTTGGNEKLFF. The CDR3 DNA reads as TGTGCCAGCAGTACTACAGGGGGTAATGAAAAACTGTTTTTT.

This clonotype was picked up many times. The chain links TRBV7-9 to TRBJ2-3; maybe TRBD2 (6 bases). V was pared by 1 base and J by 0 bases, with 8 bases between. This CDR3 is 15 amino acids long. Germline V lookup: CDR1 SEHNR, CDR2 FQNEAQ (reference sequence). The CDR3 DNA is TGTGCCAGCAGCTTAGTAGCGGACAGCACAGATACGCAGTATTTT. Its protein is CASSLVADSTDTQYF.

This clonotype was picked up many times. The chain has TRBV7-9 and TRBJ2-1, with 8 bases lining up with TRBD1. In germline, CDR1 is SEHNR, CDR2 FQNEAQ (reference sequence). The length of the CDR3 is 14 residues. V was pared by 8 bases and J by 7 bases, with 10 bases of the junction left unmatched. The CDR3 sequence: CASGGTGQGNEQFF. DNA of the CDR3: TGTGCCAGCGGGGGGACAGGTCAAGGGAATGAGCAGTTCTTC.

This clonotype appeared a few times. The chain combines TRBV27 with TRBJ1-1; 7 nucleotides agree with TRBD1. V shed 3 bases, J shed 3 bases, and the junction held 7 bases outside the gene matches. The germline V gene encodes CDR1 MNHEY and CDR2 SMNVEV (reference sequence). This CDR3 is built from 15 residues. In DNA form, the CDR3 reads TGTGCCAGCAGTTTGATTACAGGGGCCCACACTGAAGCTTTCTTT. Its translation is CASSLITGAHTEAFF.

This clonotype was seen a handful of times. The V and J genes are TRBV10-3 and TRBJ1-2; D unresolved. The CDR3 has 14 amino acids. The germline V gene encodes CDR1 ENHRY and CDR2 SYGVKD. V was trimmed by 0 bases and J by 5 bases, leaving 10 bases between them. The chain's CDR3 is CAISESTRYYGYTF. The CDR3 nucleotides read TGTGCCATCAGTGAGTCGACAAGGTATTATGGCTACACCTTC.

As for this clonotype: At one end the junction does not follow the germline gene, possibly because of a read error. The chain uses TRBV6-1 and TRBJ1-6; possible D gene TRBD1, 6 bases. The CDR3 runs to 17 residues. Germline V gives CDR1 MNHNS, CDR2 SASEGT. CDR3 in amino acids: CANSEVSQGSYNSPLHF. CDR3 nucleotide sequence: TGTGCCAACAGTGAAGTCTCCCAGGGGAGTTATAATTCACCCCTCCACTTT.

V and J are TRBV29-1 and TRBJ1-1, with 8 bases lining up with TRBD1. J gave up 2 bases and V 7 bases, and 3 bases lay outside the gene matches. The CDR3 runs to 12 residues. Germline V gene sequence: CDR1 SQVTM, CDR2 ANQGSEA. The chain's CDR3 is CSGGQVNTEAFF. The CDR3, as DNA: TGCAGCGGGGGACAGGTAAACACTGAAGCTTTCTTT.

This rearrangement joins TRBV20-1 to TRBJ2-3; D assignment may be TRBD1 or TRBD2 (5 bases each). Germline V CDR1 and CDR2: DFQATT, SNEGSKA (reference sequence). V was cut by 6 bases and J by 2 bases, with 12 bases left in between. The CDR3 contains 13 residues. CDR3 amino acids: CSAPGTYTDTQYF. DNA of the CDR3: TGCAGTGCCCCCGGGACCTACACAGATACGCAGTATTTT.

This clonotype occurred many times. The chain has TRBV30 and TRBJ1-2; D not certain. Per germline, CDR1 GTSNPN and CDR2 SVGIG (reference sequence). Trimming shortened V by 4 bases and J by 4 bases, and 13 bases separated the two germline ends. The CDR3 contains 13 residues. The DNA for the CDR3 is TGTGCCTGGACCCGAACACAACTCTATGGCTACACCTTC. This gives the protein CAWTRTQLYGYTF.

About this clonotype: Lacking the conserved final phenylalanine or tryptophan, this CDR3 likely reflects a read error. The gene calls are TRBV6-1 and TRBJ2-7; weak D call: TRBD1 (6 bases). The CDR3 loop spans 16 amino acids. Germline-derived CDR1 and CDR2 are MNHNS and SASEGT. The ends were cut back, 5 bases at V and 7 bases at J, with 24 bases in the middle. The CDR3 is CASSPPRQDTTGEQYI. DNA of the CDR3: TGTGCCAGCAGTCCACCGAGACAGGACACAACCGGGGAGCAGTACATC.